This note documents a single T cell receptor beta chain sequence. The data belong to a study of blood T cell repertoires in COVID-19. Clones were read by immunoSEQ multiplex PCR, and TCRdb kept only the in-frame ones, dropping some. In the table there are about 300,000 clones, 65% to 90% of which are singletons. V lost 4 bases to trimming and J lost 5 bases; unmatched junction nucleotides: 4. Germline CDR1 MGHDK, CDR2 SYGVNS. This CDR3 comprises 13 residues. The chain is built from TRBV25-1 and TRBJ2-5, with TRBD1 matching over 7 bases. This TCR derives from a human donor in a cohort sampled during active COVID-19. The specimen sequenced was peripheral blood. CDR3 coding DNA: TGTGCCAGCAGTGGACAGGGTAGGGAGACCCAGTACTTC. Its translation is CASSGQGRETQYF.